This is a list of T cell receptor beta chains from one sample in a study of beta chain features in type 1 diabetes. TCRdb's copy holds only in-frame clones and misses some; the assay was immunoSEQ multiplex PCR. The data hold 500,000 to 800,000 clones, with roughly 12% observed a single time. Sequenced sample: naive CD4+ T cells from blood. The receptors here all came from a man aged 25-40 years with type 1 diabetes. Both conserved end residues are part of each CDR3. The order of the fields is V gene, J gene, D gene, clone size, CDR3 DNA, CDR3 protein. A D gene is named only where the DNA matches it firmly. The size of a clone is reported for some rows only, either as once, few or many, or as a class for expanded clones.

TRBV6-4,TRBJ2-1,-,-,TGTGCCAGCAGTGCCAGATCAGGGGCATCCTACAATGAGCAGTTCTTC,CASSARSGASYNEQFF
TRBV18,TRBJ2-7,-,-,TGTGCCAGCGGGGTCGGAGTCAAACCTAGTGAGCAGTACTTC,CASGVGVKPSEQYF
TRBV9,TRBJ2-4,TRBD1,-,TGTGCCAGCCGGCGATTAACAGGGGAGATTGGGCTAGCCAAAAACATTCAGTACTTC,CASRRLTGEIGLAKNIQYF
TRBV5-1,TRBJ2-2,TRBD1,few,TGCGCCAGCAGCTATCACGGGACAGACAACACCGGGGAGCTGTTTTTT,CASSYHGTDNTGELFF
TRBV6-6,TRBJ1-3,-,few,TGTGCCAGCAGTCCTCAGCCCTTCACTTCTGGAAACACCATATATTTT,CASSPQPFTSGNTIYF
TRBV7-2,TRBJ2-7,TRBD1,few,TGCGCCAGCAGCCAATCCGGGACAGGGGCCTGGGAGCAGTACTTC,CASSQSGTGAWEQYF
TRBV5-1,TRBJ2-1,TRBD1,few,TGCGCCAGCAGCAGACAGGACCGGGACAGGGTGAATGAGCAGTTCTTC,CASSRQDRDRVNEQFF
TRBV12-5,TRBJ2-5,-,few,TGTGCTAGTGCCCGGGGCGGGAACGGACTCCAAGAGACCCAGTACTTC,CASARGGNGLQETQYF
TRBV19,TRBJ1-5,-,few,TGTGCCAGTAGTATAAAAGTCAATCAGCCCCAGCATTTT,CASSIKVNQPQHF
TRBV4-1,TRBJ2-3,TRBD1,few,TGCGCCAGCAGCCGGCCGGGACAGACGGTAGGGCAGTATTTT,CASSRPGQTVGQYF
TRBV21-1,TRBJ2-7,-,-,TGTGCCACTCGGGACACCCTCGGCGAGCAGTACTTC,CATRDTLGEQYF
TRBV9,TRBJ2-3,-,-,TGTGCCAGCAGCGTAGCTAGTCTAGTGGCAGATACGCAGTATTTT,CASSVASLVADTQYF
TRBV9,TRBJ2-3,TRBD2,few,TGTGCCAGCAGCACCCCCGGGACTAGCGGGGGAAGCACAGATACGCAGTATTTT,CASSTPGTSGGSTDTQYF
TRBV1,TRBJ1-3,-,few,TGCACCAGCAGCCAAGGAATGCCGGGGGCTGGAAACACCATATATTTT,CTSSQGMPGAGNTIYF
TRBV2,TRBJ1-2,-,few,TGTGCCAGCAGAGACAGTTACTATGGCTACACCTTC,CASRDSYYGYTF
TRBV14,TRBJ1-3,-,few,TGTGCCAGCAGCCAAGATATTGGGGACCTCGGAAACACCATATATTTT,CASSQDIGDLGNTIYF
TRBV7-9,TRBJ2-6,-,-,TGTGCCAGCAGCGGGGGGAACAGCGGCTCTGGGGCCAACGTCCTGACTTTC,CASSGGNSGSGANVLTF
TRBV28,TRBJ2-7,-,-,TGTGCCAGCAGTACCGAGGTTAGAACTTCCTACGAGCAGTACTTC,CASSTEVRTSYEQYF
TRBV7-9,TRBJ2-1,TRBD1,-,TGTGCCAGCAGTTTAATCCTAGGGGGCACCTACAATGAGCAGTTCTTC,CASSLILGGTYNEQFF
TRBV11-2,TRBJ2-3,TRBD2,-,TGTGCCAGCAGCTTAGATGGAGCTAGCGGGGTCCCAGATACGCAGTATTTT,CASSLDGASGVPDTQYF
TRBV5-4,TRBJ1-1,-,few,TGTGCCAGCAGCTTGGCGGGGATGCCTAACACTGAAGCTTTCTTT,CASSLAGMPNTEAFF
TRBV29-1,TRBJ1-2,-,few,TGCAGCGTAACCGAGGGCTTTAACTATGGCTACACCTTC,CSVTEGFNYGYTF
TRBV20-1,TRBJ1-2,-,few,TGCAGTGCTTATACTGGGGGCTACACCTTC,CSAYTGGYTF
TRBV15,TRBJ2-3,-,-,TGTGCCACCAGCAGAGAAGGGGCGGGTATCGCAGATACGCAGTATTTT,CATSREGAGIADTQYF
TRBV6-5,TRBJ1-2,-,once,TGTGCCAGCAGTTATGGTCGGGGTTATGGCTACACCTTC,CASSYGRGYGYTF
TRBV4-1,TRBJ2-1,-,few,TGCGCCAGCAGCCTCGGTGTTAGCGACACCTACAATGAGCAGTTCTTC,CASSLGVSDTYNEQFF
TRBV5-4,TRBJ2-2,TRBD2,few,TGTGCCAGCAGCCGAGGACTAGCGGGAGACACCGGGGAGCTGTTTTTT,CASSRGLAGDTGELFF
TRBV4-1,TRBJ1-5,TRBD1,-,TGCGCCAGCAGCCAAGCTGACGGACAGGGGAGAGATCAGCCCCAGCATTTT,CASSQADGQGRDQPQHF
TRBV9,TRBJ2-5,-,few,TGTGCCAGCAGCGAGAGAGGGGGTCAAGAGACCCAGTACTTC,CASSERGGQETQYF